This TCR beta chain appears in the sequencing data of a study of T cells in Graves' hyperthyroidism and ophthalmopathy (dated by TCRdb to about 2019). As for the study more broadly: Peripheral blood samples were taken at the time of initial diagnosis, prior to any treatment. Prospective prediction of ophthalmopathy was tested in an independent validation cohort of fewer than 20 hyperthyroidism patients and 15 to 17 patients who later progressed to ophthalmopathy. Thyroid tissue and blood T-cell repertoires from six Graves' hyperthyroidism patients were also compared in the study. For training and testing, the approximately 92 patients in the discovery cohort were randomly divided in a 7:3 ratio. The paper describes TCR Vbeta CDR3 sequencing of 135 peripheral blood samples, made up of 43 ophthalmopathy patients, 70 to 80 hyperthyroidism patients and around 17 progressor patients. A discovery cohort of approximately 97 patients, about 43 with Graves' ophthalmopathy and 55 to 65 with stable Graves' hyperthyroidism, was used to find distinguishing TCR V-J signatures. After blood sampling, hyperthyroidism patients were treated with methimazole at a starting dose of 30 mg daily, and ophthalmopathy patients were treated with high-dose intravenous methylprednisolone. Summary of the overall study and its limitations: Most expanded thyroid clonotypes (frequency above 0.001) were also detected in blood, a finding suggesting that blood repertoires may reflect thyroid immune responses. Ophthalmopathy was separated from stable hyperthyroidism by a 13 V-J signature model, with 85% to 90% sensitivity and roughly 81% specificity obtained in cross-validation and 80%/75% obtained in testing. Sample size was not statistically predetermined, and investigators were not blinded to group allocation. In validation, the model predicted progression to ophthalmopathy with 55% to 71% sensitivity and approximately 78% specificity, a median of about six months before onset.

This clonotype was picked up many times. Its binding antigen is unknown. Per-nucleotide qualities are absent, and no much larger clonotype sits a single base away. From the cysteine through the phenylalanine, the CDR3 covers 13 amino acids. Just CDR3 DNA is preserved here, 39 bases in frame from base 1. CDR1 and CDR2, looked up from the germline V gene, are MNHEY and SVGAGI. V was cut back by 2 bases and J by 3 bases, leaving a gap of 8 bases between them. The TCR beta CDR3 regions were amplified from RNA transcripts. For the first round of RT-PCR on the TCR CDR3, the HTBI primer set was used together with the Qiagen OneStep RT-PCR kit. Libraries were constructed in a second round of multiplex PCR, after which size selection and purification were carried out. The libraries were sequenced on an Illumina HiSeq2000 using paired-end 100 bp reads. In the authors' own workflow: Raw data were processed with SOAPnuke, discarding reads with adapters, uncalled bases, mean Phred below 15, or no exact constant-primer or identifier match. COPE v1.2.5 was used to merge the high-quality paired reads, and each unique nucleotide sequence was defined as a clonotype. MiTCR v1.1 was used to align the clonotypes against IMGT TRBV, TRBD and TRBJ reference segments. Analysis was restricted to V-J combinations with a frequency above 0.0001, which covered roughly 99% of repertoires. A TCS score was defined as the ratio of F50 (clonal expansion) to E x V (chaos), with BLOSUM62-based TCRdist applied between CDR3 peptides within each V-J. Welch's t-statistics and random forest reduced 514 V-J features to about 12, which were used in a naive Bayes classifier (R e1071). TCRdb cleaned the public reads at Q25 with fastp, built clones with MiXCR and kept in-frame beta chains. Rows with a matching CDR3 protein are joined into one entry that keeps the most common DNA and genes. The V and J calls were determined by TCRdb, not by the authors. Within this sample are 400,000 to 500,000 distinct CDR3 sequences, with roughly 15% of them counted one time only. About 12% of the sample comes from the top ten.

In the ophthalmopathy patients, disease was moderately to severely active, with a Clinical Activity Score of 3 or more, a NOSPECS grade of 4 or more, and a duration of less than 3 months. Patients with uncontrolled infections, other autoimmune diseases, pregnancy or lactation were excluded. Diagnoses were based on clinical symptoms, serum thyroxine and TRAb, thyroid ultrasound and orbital computed tomography. PBMCs were isolated from 10 ml of fresh peripheral blood by Ficoll-Paque density gradient centrifugation. Trizol reagent was used to extract total RNA, and RNA quality was then checked on an Agilent 2100 Bioanalyzer.

Sequenced: blood. The chain is made from TRBV6-5 and TRBJ2-7, with no reliable assignment of the D segment. The TCR originated in a man between 18 and 35 years old with Graves' ophthalmopathy. The nucleotide sequence reads as follows: TGTGCCAGCAGTTACCGGCACGGCTACGAGCAGTACTTC. Its protein product is CASSYRHGYEQYF.